Each of the 22 T cell receptor beta chains below was sequenced from the same sample in a study of cytomegalovirus exposure and HLA in healthy donors. Primers: 60 Vbeta forward and 13 Jbeta reverse. Clones were sequenced by immunoSEQ multiplex PCR, and TCRdb holds only the in-frame ones, with some missing. The sample gives some 110,000 clones, 76% of which show up once; 1.9% is in the top ten. Source material: PBMCs. These receptors were obtained from a man aged 50-60 years in good health and CMV-seronegative.

The chain has TRBV6-1 and TRBJ1-2; a weak D match, TRBD1 (5 bases). Germline V gives CDR1 MNHNS, CDR2 SASEGT. CDR3 size: 12 residues. V shed 10 bases and J shed 1 base, with 10 bases lying between them. The CDR3 nucleotides are TGTGCCACGTTCGACAGTAACTATGGCTACACCTTC. This codes for CATFDSNYGYTF.

V is TRBV6-4 and J is TRBJ2-5; 9 bases match TRBD1. The germline V gene encodes CDR1 MRHNA and CDR2 SNTAGT. V lost 8 bases to trimming and J lost 2 bases; unmatched junction nucleotides: 9. The CDR3 length is 15 residues. The CDR3 loop is CASPTGTGNQETQYF. CDR3 coding DNA: TGTGCCAGCCCGACCGGGACAGGGAATCAAGAGACCCAGTACTTC.

V usage is TRBV7-2 and J usage is TRBJ1-3, with TRBD1 matching 8 bases. J gave up 0 bases and V 5 bases, and 12 bases lay outside the gene matches. The length of the CDR3 is 18 residues. CDR1 and CDR2 from the germline V gene are SGHTA and FQGNSA. CDR3 in amino acids: CASSITGTGIDSGNTIYF. The CDR3 DNA sequence: TGTGCCAGCAGCATTACCGGGACAGGAATTGACTCTGGAAACACCATATATTTT.

V usage is TRBV5-8 and J usage is TRBJ2-7; TRBD1 matches 7 bases. V trimming: 6 bases; J trimming: 2 bases; junction bases outside the gene matches: 2. The CDR3 extends over 12 amino acids. Germline V gives CDR1 SGHTS, CDR2 YDEGEE. CDR3 residues: CASTQGAYEQYV. For the CDR3, the DNA is TGTGCCAGCACCCAGGGGGCCTACGAGCAGTACGTC.

Only a few counts were recorded for this clone. This chain uses TRBV19 with TRBJ1-1, with D perhaps matching TRBD1 (6 bases). Trimming cost V 7 bases and J 0 bases, with 6 bases left between them. CDR1 is LNHDA, CDR2 SQIVND, per germline (reference sequence). The CDR3 is made up of 12 amino acids. CDR3: CASNRVNTEAFF. In nucleotides, the CDR3 is TGTGCCAGTAACAGGGTGAACACTGAAGCTTTCTTT.

As to this clone: A junction boundary mismatches the germline segment, possibly from a read error. The chain recombines TRBV5-1 with TRBJ1-6; perhaps TRBD1 as D (5 bases). CDR1 and CDR2 (germline): SGHRS, YFSETQ. This CDR3 is built from 24 residues. The CDR3 coding sequence is TGCGCCAGCAGCTTGGCCGGGCCCTTTGTGTGGGTGGGGGGACTCAGCTCCTATAATTCACCCCCCCACTTT. Translation: CASSLAGPFVWVGGLSSYNSPPHF.

The rearrangement joins TRBV6-1 to TRBJ1-5; 9 nucleotides match TRBD1. CDR3 length: 15 amino acids. Germline values: CDR1 MNHNS, CDR2 SASEGT. J lost 7 bases, V lost 5 bases, and 9 bases had no gene match. CDR3 sequence reads: CASSSTGGAGQPQHF. For the CDR3, the DNA is TGTGCCAGCAGTTCTACAGGGGGCGCGGGGCAGCCCCAGCATTTT.

Points on this clone: Other DNA sequences from this sample encode an identical CDR3 as well. This sequence joins TRBV5-1 and TRBJ2-5; 12 bases align to TRBD2. Germline V gene lookup returns CDR1 SGHRS and CDR2 YFSETQ. Unmatched junction bases numbered 8, after V lost 4 bases and J lost 1 base. The length of the CDR3 is 17 residues. This CDR3 is CASSLGQLAGGQETQYF. As DNA, the CDR3 is TGCGCCAGCAGCCTGGGACAACTAGCGGGGGGCCAAGAGACCCAGTACTTC. Full variable domain (missing parts from reference TRBV5-1 and TRBJ2-5): KAGVTQTPRYLIKTRGQQVTLSCSPISGHRSVSWYQQTPGQGLQFLFEYFSETQRNKGNFPGRFSGRQFSNSRSEMNVSTLELGDSALYLCASSLGQLAGGQETQYFGPGTRLLVL.

The chain links TRBV4-2 to TRBJ2-3; TRBD2 agrees at 11 bases. This CDR3 has 16 amino acids. Germline CDR1 and CDR2: LGHNA and YNFKEQ. J gave up 3 bases and V 4 bases, and 6 bases lay outside the gene matches. The CDR3: CASSPRSGGETDTQYF. The CDR3 DNA sequence: TGTGCCAGCAGCCCTCGTAGCGGGGGGGAAACAGATACGCAGTATTTT.

The chain combines TRBV27 with TRBJ1-4; D gene unclear. Trimming pared 2 bases from V and 4 bases from J, leaving 11 bases between. CDR3 length equals 15 residues. In germline, CDR1 is MNHEY, CDR2 SMNVEV (reference sequence). The CDR3: CASSLVRTDNEKLFF. The CDR3 DNA sequence: TGTGCCAGCAGTTTAGTTCGGACTGATAATGAAAAACTGTTTTTT.

The chain employs TRBV2 and TRBJ2-2; D not certain. The CDR3 covers 15 residues. Trimming stripped 6 bases from V and 1 base from J, with 12 bases between. Germline V CDR1 and CDR2: SNHLY, FYNNEI. CDR3 protein: CASSWAQLNTGELFF. CDR3 bases: TGTGCCAGCAGCTGGGCACAGCTGAACACCGGGGAGCTGTTTTTT.

The J gene is TRBJ1-2, the V gene TRBV6-1; D perhaps matches TRBD1 (5 bases). Germline V gene data show CDR1 as MNHNS and CDR2 as SASEGT. The ends were cut back, 5 bases at V and 4 bases at J, with 8 bases in the middle. The CDR3 loop spans 12 amino acids. CDR3 residues: CASSPRVYGYTF. The CDR3 region has the DNA TGTGCCAGCAGTCCCAGGGTCTATGGCTACACCTTC.

The chain uses TRBV5-6 and TRBJ2-3, with TRBD2 as a possible D gene (6 bases). The CDR3 contains 17 residues. Trimming removed 0 bases from V and 3 bases from J, with 17 bases in between. Per the germline V gene, CDR1 is SGHDT and CDR2 is YYEEEE. In DNA, the CDR3 is TGTGCCAGCAGCTTGGAAATCGGGGGTTGGGGGACAGATACGCAGTATTTT. Its translation: CASSLEIGGWGTDTQYF.

The gene calls are TRBV4-2 and TRBJ2-5; 9 bases map to TRBD2. The germline V gene encodes CDR1 LGHNA and CDR2 YNFKEQ. V lost 1 base and J lost 0; bases outside the gene matches: 15. The CDR3 covers 20 residues. CDR3 loop: CASSQVGPPLAGNNQETQYF. The CDR3 DNA is TGTGCCAGCAGCCAAGTCGGGCCCCCGCTAGCGGGGAACAACCAAGAGACCCAGTACTTC.

The chain recombines TRBV2 with TRBJ2-1, with 8 bases that match TRBD1. The length of the CDR3 is 14 residues. Trimming cost V 6 bases and J 4 bases; bases outside gene matches: 5. Per germline, CDR1 SNHLY and CDR2 FYNNEI. The CDR3 loop is CASRGTGSYNEQFF. In nucleotides, the CDR3 is TGTGCCAGCAGGGGGACAGGCAGTTACAATGAGCAGTTCTTC.

This clone showed up just a few times. The V call is TRBV15, the J call TRBJ1-1; D possibly corresponds to TRBD1 (6 bases). Germline assignment: CDR1 LNHNV and CDR2 YYDKDF (reference sequence). The V and J ends lost 5 bases and 1 base respectively, with 11 bases between them. The CDR3 length is 14 residues. This CDR3 is CATSLGHSNTEAFF. The CDR3 bases are TGTGCCACCAGCCTGGGACACTCGAACACTGAAGCTTTCTTT.

In its sample, this clone was seen a few times. The CDR3 here is CSVVDRTTDTQYF. CDR3 sequence (DNA): TGCAGCGTAGTTGACAGGACCACAGATACGCAGTATTTT. The V gene is TRBV29-1, the J gene TRBJ2-3; perhaps TRBD1 as D (6 bases). The CDR3 sequence is 13 residues long. V was trimmed by 6 bases and J by 2 bases, leaving 12 bases between them. The germline V gene encodes CDR1 SQVTM and CDR2 ANQGSEA.

The chain links TRBV5-4 to TRBJ2-4, with 7 bases that match TRBD2. Germline assignment: CDR1 SGHNT and CDR2 YYREEE (reference sequence). The CDR3 totals 14 residues. V trimming: 5 bases; J trimming: 7 bases; junction bases outside the gene matches: 9. CDR3 amino acids: CASRQENSGNIQYF. CDR3 bases: TGTGCCAGCAGACAGGAAAATAGCGGGAACATTCAGTACTTC.

This chain links TRBV19 with TRBJ2-5, with TRBD2 matching over 9 bases. The CDR3 consists of 17 residues. Losses at the gene ends were 0 bases for V and 1 base for J; bases not matched to a gene: 6. CDR1 is LNHDA, CDR2 SQIVND, per germline (reference sequence). DNA for the CDR3: TGTGCCAGTAGTATAGATCAGACTAGCGGACCCCAAGAGACCCAGTACTTC. It specifies CASSIDQTSGPQETQYF. Combining the CDR3 with reference TRBV19 and TRBJ2-5 gives the whole variable domain DGGITQSPKYLFRKEGQNVTLSCEQNLNHDAMYWYRQDPGQGLRLIYYSQIVNDFQKGDIAEGYSVSREKKESFPLTVTSAQKNPTAFYLCASSIDQTSGPQETQYFGPGTRLLVL.

Notes on this clone: The sample holds other DNA sequences that translate to the same CDR3. V is TRBV9 and J is TRBJ1-1; D unclear. Between the trimmed V and J ends, which lost 0 bases and 1 base, there was a span of 10 bases. The V gene's germline CDR1 is SGDLS and CDR2 YYNGEE. The CDR3 extends over 15 amino acids. As DNA, the CDR3 is TGTGCCAGCAGCGTAGGGGGAGGGAGGAACACTGAAGCTTTCTTT. Amino acid sequence: CASSVGGGRNTEAFF.

The chain recombines TRBV18 with TRBJ1-6; D call uncertain. V was clipped by 3 bases and J by 0 bases, with 9 bases between them. The CDR3 is 16 amino acids. Germline V gene data show CDR1 as KGHSH and CDR2 as LQKENI. In nucleotides, the CDR3 is TGTGCCAGCTCACCGACGGCTAGCTCCTATAATTCACCCCTCCACTTT. It yields the protein CASSPTASSYNSPLHF.

V is TRBV23-1 and J is TRBJ2-7, with 8 nucleotides matching TRBD1. TRBV23-1 counts as an open reading frame of uncertain function. The CDR3 is made up of 15 amino acids. V dropped 9 bases and J dropped 4; count of bases not matched to a gene: 14. DNA of the CDR3: TGCGCCAGGGGGGGTGGGGGGACAGGATTATACGAGCAGTACGTC. Residues: CARGGGGTGLYEQYV.